A selection of T cell receptor beta chains follows, all from one sample in a study of cytomegalovirus exposure and HLA in healthy donors. Libraries were prepared by immunoSEQ multiplex PCR; TCRdb keeps only in-frame clonotypes and omits some of them. Of 90,000 to 150,000 clones listed, 55% to 65% are singletons. Sample: PBMCs. The receptor set was obtained from a man aged 35-49 years in good health and CMV-seropositive. CDR3s include the opening cysteine and the closing phenylalanine or tryptophan. The D gene is left open where the match is weak. Size is stated for part of the rows, as once, few or many counts, or as a class when the clone is expanded.

NA	NA	TRBJ1-1	TRBV7-9	TGTGCCAGCAGCTTTGACACAATGAACACTGAAGCTTTCTTT	CASSFDTMNTEAFF
NA	NA	TRBJ2-5	TRBV5-4	TGTGCCAGCAGCGTCCGACAAATACAAGAGACCCAGTACTTC	CASSVRQIQETQYF
TRBD2	NA	TRBJ2-1	TRBV11-3	TGTGCCAGCAGCCGTAGCGGGAGCTTTTACAATGAGCAGTTCTTC	CASSRSGSFYNEQFF
TRBD1	few	TRBJ2-3	TRBV27	TGTGCCAGCAGTTCAGCGCGACAGGGGGTCCCCCGGGACACAGATACGCAGTATTTT	CASSSARQGVPRDTDTQYF
TRBD2	NA	TRBJ2-7	TRBV25-1	TGTGCCAGCAGTGACTTCGCGGGAGCAAGTTACGAGCAGTACTTC	CASSDFAGASYEQYF
NA	few	TRBJ1-4	TRBV5-1	TGCGCCAGCAGCTTGGATCTGGGGGCAGGTGAAAAACTGTTTTTT	CASSLDLGAGEKLFF
TRBD1	NA	TRBJ2-5	TRBV28	TGTGCCAGCAGTTACGGACAGGCTAGGGAGACCCAGTACTTC	CASSYGQARETQYF
NA	few	TRBJ1-2	TRBV15	TGTGCCACCAGCAGGCCAGGGATTAACTATGGCTACACCTTC	CATSRPGINYGYTF
NA	few	TRBJ1-1	TRBV7-9	TGTGCCAGCAGCCGCTCGATAGCTCAAGACAGGAACACTGAAGCTTTCTTT	CASSRSIAQDRNTEAFF
NA	NA	TRBJ1-1	TRBV27	TGTGCCAGCAGTTTTGTCAGGCAGGCCAACACTGAAGCTTTCTTT	CASSFVRQANTEAFF
NA	NA	TRBJ1-5	TRBV7-9	TGTGCCAGCAGTGTACAGGGTTTACAGCCCCAGCATTTT	CASSVQGLQPQHF
NA	NA	TRBJ1-5	TRBV6-5	TGTGCCAGCAGTTACTCGCAGTGGAGCAATCAGCCCCAGCATTTT	CASSYSQWSNQPQHF